This entry describes one T cell receptor beta chain. These data belong to a study of blood T cell repertoires in COVID-19. For the study at large: Samples of COVID-19 (acute and convalescent) were obtained from the United States, Italy and Spain. PBMCs, B-cell-depleted T cells, or T cells were the source of the cDNA or gDNA that made up the material.

The CDR3 spans 17 residues. The germline CDR1 and CDR2 sequences are SGDLS and YYNGEE. V lost 2 bases and J lost 4; bases outside the gene matches: 13. Original analysis: Amplification from reference gene primers served as the basis for estimated nucleated cell counts. This table comes from immunoSEQ multiplex PCR, and its TCRdb copy is limited to in-frame clones, with some not included. The V and J calls and clone size come from that table; D and trimming were worked out from the DNA. This sample has 140,000 to 150,000 clones, with 87% found just once. Sequencing was performed on peripheral blood. This sequence joins TRBV9 and TRBJ1-1; 8 bases agree with TRBD1. This clonotype was sampled from a woman aged 45-65 years with active or convalescent COVID-19. CDR3 amino acids: CASSVSPGDRRATEAFF. CDR3 in DNA: TGTGCCAGCAGCGTGAGCCCCGGGGACAGGAGGGCCACTGAAGCTTTCTTT.